This TCR beta chain is from a study of blood T cell repertoires in COVID-19. Study-wide background: T cells, B-cell-depleted T cells, or PBMCs provided the cDNA or gDNA that served as material.

The V gene end was trimmed by 5 bases and the J gene end by 8 bases; junction bases not matched to a gene: 12. Germline loops: CDR1 SGHTA, CDR2 FQGNSA. The CDR3 consists of 15 residues. The repertoire was sequenced with immunoSEQ multiplex PCR; TCRdb's copy has only in-frame clones and lacks some. Altogether about 230,000 clones are present, roughly 81% being singletons, with the ten largest covering around 0.97%. This receptor was taken from a man in his forties with acute or convalescent COVID-19. The chain links TRBV7-2 to TRBJ2-3; TRBD2 matches 8 bases. The sample was peripheral blood. The chain's CDR3 is CASSLRRGGPGTQYF. The CDR3, as DNA: TGTGCCAGCAGCCTGCGCCGGGGGGGGCCTGGTACGCAGTATTTT.